Below, 19 T cell receptor beta chains from the same sample are listed, as sequenced in a study of graft-versus-host responses after intestinal transplantation. What these receptors recognize is not known. TCRdb's copy holds only in-frame clones and misses some; the assay was immunoSEQ multiplex PCR. The sample contains about 120,000 clones, roughly 96% of which appear only once. The sample here was unstimulated CD8+ T cells sorted from spleen or lymph node cells, taken before intestinal transplant. These receptors came from a human donor who received an intestinal transplant.

The chain employs TRBV6-5 and TRBJ2-3; 7 bases align to TRBD2. Germline V CDR1 and CDR2: MNHEY, SVGAGI. The CDR3 totals 14 residues. J was trimmed by 6 bases and V by 5 bases; bases with no gene match: 8. CDR3 in amino acids: CASSPELAYDTQYF. The CDR3 DNA follows: TGTGCCAGCAGTCCCGAACTAGCGTACGATACGCAGTATTTT.

V gene TRBV4-2 combines with J gene TRBJ2-3, with TRBD2 matching 7 bases. This CDR3 spans 16 amino acids. The V gene's germline CDR1 is LGHNA and CDR2 YNFKEQ. Trimming took 0 bases from V and 1 from J; bases not matched to a gene: 4. CDR3 loop: CASSQEDAGGTDTQYF. The CDR3 nucleotides read TGTGCCAGCAGCCAAGAGGACGCGGGGGGCACAGATACGCAGTATTTT.

CDR3 residues: CASRWGQNNQPQHF. The CDR3, as DNA: TGTGCCAGCAGATGGGGACAGAACAATCAGCCCCAGCATTTT. The chain is built from TRBV28 and TRBJ1-5; 7 positions match TRBD1. The V gene's germline CDR1 is MDHEN and CDR2 SYDVKM. The CDR3 consists of 14 residues. Trimming at V came to 6 bases and at J to 3 bases, leaving 5 bases not matched to a gene.

The V call is TRBV1, the J call TRBJ1-3. TRBV1 is tagged as a pseudogene. The CDR3 is made up of 12 amino acids. In nucleotides, the CDR3 is TGCACCAGCAATCGTGGGGGAAACACCATATATTTT. Translated, it gives CTSNRGGNTIYF.

The chain uses TRBV28 and TRBJ2-7, with 10 bases aligning to TRBD2. The CDR3 is 19 amino acids. J was trimmed by 0 bases and V by 4 bases; bases with no gene match: 15. Germline CDR1 and CDR2: MDHEN and SYDVKM. In nucleotides, the CDR3 is TGTGCCAGCAGTTACATACTAGCGGGATCGATCCGGAGCTCCTACGAGCAGTACTTC. The encoded protein is CASSYILAGSIRSSYEQYF. Looking up the rest from reference TRBV28 and TRBJ2-7 gives the full variable domain: DVKVTQSSRYLVKRTGEKVFLECVQDMDHENMFWYRQDPGLGLRLIYFSYDVKMKEKGDIPEGYSVSREKKERFSLILESASTNQTSMYLCASSYILAGSIRSSYEQYFGPGTRLTVT.

This rearrangement joins TRBV28 to TRBJ2-3; 7 bases map to TRBD1. CDR1 MDHEN and CDR2 SYDVKM come from the germline V gene. The V gene end was trimmed by 5 bases and the J gene end by 6 bases; junction bases not matched to a gene: 14. CDR3 size: 16 residues. The CDR3 DNA reads as TGTGCCAGCAGTACCTTTCCTCAGGGGGTCATGGATACGCAGTATTTT. Its protein product is CASSTFPQGVMDTQYF.

The chain combines TRBV28 with TRBJ1-1; 7 bases line up with TRBD1. V was pared by 3 bases and J by 0 bases, with 4 bases of the junction left unmatched. Germline V gene data show CDR1 as MDHEN and CDR2 as SYDVKM. The CDR3 is made up of 15 amino acids. The CDR3 here is CASSFQGQMNTEAFF. The CDR3 nucleotides are TGTGCCAGCAGTTTCCAGGGACAGATGAACACTGAAGCTTTCTTT.

J is TRBJ2-1 and V is TRBV9, with D possibly being TRBD2 (6 bases). There are 13 residues in the CDR3. The germline CDR1 and CDR2 sequences are SGDLS and YYNGEE. Trimming shortened V by 6 bases and J by 9 bases, and 16 bases separated the two germline ends. CDR3 region: CASTAGGMSEQFF. The CDR3 DNA follows: TGTGCCAGCACGGCCGGAGGGATGAGTGAGCAGTTCTTC.

This clone was detected only once. J is TRBJ2-7 and V is TRBV29-1; 9 bases agree with TRBD1. This CDR3 comprises 12 residues. Trimming removed 4 bases from V and 2 bases from J; junction bases left unmatched: 0. The germline gives CDR1 SQVTM, CDR2 ANQGSEA. This chain's CDR3 is CSVGTGAYEQYF. DNA for the CDR3: TGCAGCGTTGGGACAGGGGCCTACGAGCAGTACTTC.

The chain joins TRBV5-5 to TRBJ1-4; TRBD1 agrees at 8 bases. This CDR3 contains 15 residues. V lost 4 bases and J lost 7; bases outside the gene matches: 9. CDR1 is SGHKS and CDR2 is YYEKEE in the germline V gene (reference sequence). CDR3 region: CASSGDRGQGEKLFF. The CDR3 DNA is TGTGCCAGCAGCGGAGACAGGGGCCAGGGTGAAAAACTGTTTTTT.

A single count supports this clone. This sequence joins TRBV4-1 and TRBJ1-2; 8 nucleotides match TRBD1. This CDR3 region has 15 residues. Germline V lookup: CDR1 MGHRA, CDR2 YSYEKL. Germline trimming cut 0 bases from V and 13 bases from J; bases unmatched to any gene: 13. Written as DNA, the CDR3 is TGCGCCAGCAGCCAAGAGGGTCGGACAGGGACGGGCGGCACCTTC. This codes for CASSQEGRTGTGGTF.

The J gene is TRBJ1-2, the V gene TRBV29-1; D not resolved. The CDR3 is 9 amino acids. Trimming removed 0 bases from V and 7 bases from J, with 0 bases in between. Germline loops: CDR1 SQVTM, CDR2 ANQGSEA. CDR3 DNA: TGCAGCGTTGAAGATGGCTACACCTTC. Translation gives CSVEDGYTF.

The chain carries TRBV6-6 and TRBJ1-5, with a possible D match to TRBD1 (5 bases). Germline V gene sequence: CDR1 MNHNY, CDR2 SVGAGI (reference sequence). The V end lost 5 bases, the J end lost 5 bases, and 13 bases lay between the germline ends. The CDR3 totals 14 residues. The CDR3: CASSPGRGDQPQHF. As DNA, the CDR3 is TGTGCCAGCAGTCCGGGGAGGGGAGATCAGCCCCAGCATTTT.

Concerning this clone: Other DNA sequences in this specimen translate into the identical CDR3. The chain links TRBV28 to TRBJ2-1; no reliable D call. The germline V gene has CDR1 MDHEN and CDR2 SYDVKM. This CDR3 spans 12 amino acids. Between the trimmed V and J ends, which lost 2 bases and 2 bases, there was a span of 1 base. The CDR3 DNA reads TGTGCCAGCAGTTTAGCCTACAATGAGCAGTTCTTC. Its translation: CASSLAYNEQFF.

This chain connects TRBV27 to TRBJ2-1; D is undetermined. Germline V CDR1 and CDR2: MNHEY, SMNVEV (reference sequence). The CDR3 is made up of 13 amino acids. The V end was cut by 6 bases, the J end by 0 bases, with 6 bases between. The CDR3 coding sequence is TGTGCCAGCAGGTACAGCTCCTACAATGAGCAGTTCTTC. Protein: CASRYSSYNEQFF.

This chain links TRBV11-2 with TRBJ2-7; D is undetermined. Between the trimmed V and J ends, which lost 0 bases and 3 bases, there was a span of 6 bases. Per the germline V gene, CDR1 is SGHAT and CDR2 is FQNNGV. The CDR3 consists of 13 residues. DNA of the CDR3: TGTGCCAGCAGCTTAGAGGGTGACTACGAGCAGTACTTC. It encodes CASSLEGDYEQYF.

The CDR3 DNA sequence: TGTGCCAGCAGCTTGGGGGGCCCCACTGAAGCTTTCTTT. Amino acids: CASSLGGPTEAFF. V is TRBV27 and J is TRBJ1-1; tentatively, D is TRBD1 (6 bases). The V end was cut by 6 bases, the J end by 4 bases, with 12 bases between. Germline lookup yields CDR1 MNHEY and CDR2 SMNVEV (reference sequence). The CDR3 consists of 13 residues.

The chain uses TRBV19 and TRBJ2-1, with 8 positions matching TRBD2. With 3 bases clipped from V and 10 bases from J, the junction kept 11 bases outside the gene matches. The length of the CDR3 is 15 residues. CDR1 is LNHDA, CDR2 SQIVND, per germline (reference sequence). The CDR3 region has the DNA TGTGCCAGTAGTATGGGGCGGGAGGCCACCACGGAGCAGTTCTTC. Translating it yields CASSMGREATTEQFF.

The chain uses TRBV10-1 and TRBJ2-2, with no clear D. Germline loops: CDR1 WNHNN, CDR2 SYGVQD (reference sequence). This CDR3 comprises 14 residues. The ends were cut back, 4 bases at V and 1 base at J, with 7 bases in the middle. The CDR3 loop is CASSGNRNTGELFF. The CDR3 DNA sequence: TGCGCCAGCAGTGGAAACAGGAACACCGGGGAGCTGTTTTTT.